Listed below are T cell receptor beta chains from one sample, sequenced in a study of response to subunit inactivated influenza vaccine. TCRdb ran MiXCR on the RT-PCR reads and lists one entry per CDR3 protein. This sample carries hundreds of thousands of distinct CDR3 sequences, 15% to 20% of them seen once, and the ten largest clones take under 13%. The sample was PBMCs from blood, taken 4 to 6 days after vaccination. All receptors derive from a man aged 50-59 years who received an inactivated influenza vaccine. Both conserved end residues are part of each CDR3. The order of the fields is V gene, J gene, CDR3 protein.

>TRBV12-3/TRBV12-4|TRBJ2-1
CASSALLGISYNEQFF
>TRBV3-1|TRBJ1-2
CASSPPPTGRDGYTF
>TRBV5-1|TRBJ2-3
CASSLDKPEDTQYF
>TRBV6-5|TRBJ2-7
CASSYLTVHSSEQYF
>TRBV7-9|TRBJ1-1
CASSHLGPSKAFF
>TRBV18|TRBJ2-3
CASSPRGGPSTDTQYF
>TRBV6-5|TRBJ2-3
CASSYRVGSTDTQYF
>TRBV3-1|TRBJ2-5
CASSPKAGARETQYF
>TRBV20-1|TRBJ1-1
CSARFQDRRRRTEAFF
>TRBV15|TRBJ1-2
CATSREDVGSYYTF
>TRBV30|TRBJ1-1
CAWSLTGTLATEAFF
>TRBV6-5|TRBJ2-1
CASSYRTTHYNEQFF
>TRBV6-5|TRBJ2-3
CASHGTDTQYF
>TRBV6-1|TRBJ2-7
CASSRTSRAGGFTYEQYF
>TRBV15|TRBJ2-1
CATSARGTAHFEQFF
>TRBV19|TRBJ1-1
CATRQGQNTEAFF
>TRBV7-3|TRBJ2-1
CASSLNGRAIYNEQFF
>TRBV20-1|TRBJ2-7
CSALAGIAYEQYF
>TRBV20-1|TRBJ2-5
CSAGPVGTQYF
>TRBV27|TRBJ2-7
CASDLGSGTYEQYF
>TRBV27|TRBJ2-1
CASQANWAVRNEQFF
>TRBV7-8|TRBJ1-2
CASSFRGQLNYGYTF
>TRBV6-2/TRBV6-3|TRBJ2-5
CASRKGGLETQYF
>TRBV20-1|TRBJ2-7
CSARDHSLDEQYF
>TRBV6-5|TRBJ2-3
CASSYILAGGPDTQYF
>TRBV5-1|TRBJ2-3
CASSWDRGNADTQYF
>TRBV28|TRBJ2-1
CASSLPRASGGSSYNEQFF
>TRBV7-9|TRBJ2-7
CASSLGGEEYEQYF
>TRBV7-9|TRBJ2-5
CASSQDLGQTQYF
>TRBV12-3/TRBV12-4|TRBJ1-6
CASSLAGDRGHNSPLHF
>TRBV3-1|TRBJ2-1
CASSPRLAGGPRYNEQFF
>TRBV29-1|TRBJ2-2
CSVEGRGTGNTGELFF
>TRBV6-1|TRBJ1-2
CASSEGESYGYTF
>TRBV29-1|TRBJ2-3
CSVATSGRATDTQYF
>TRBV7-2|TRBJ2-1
CASRRRDPYNEQFF
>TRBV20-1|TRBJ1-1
CSALPAGGVGTEAFF
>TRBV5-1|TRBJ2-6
CASSLVPGGARGTGANVLTF
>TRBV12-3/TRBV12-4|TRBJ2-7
CASSSGLASYEQYF
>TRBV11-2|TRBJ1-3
CASSRGRRTGPGNTIYF
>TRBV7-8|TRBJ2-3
CASSLSPDWNTQYF
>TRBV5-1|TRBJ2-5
CASSNTGGSGTQYF
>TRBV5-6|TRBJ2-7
CASRNGYRVRGESREEQYF
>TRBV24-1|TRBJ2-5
CATSGVDSQETQYF
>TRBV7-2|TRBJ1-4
CASSLGAGSGNEKLFF
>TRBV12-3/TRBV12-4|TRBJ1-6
CASSYRRSGSPLHF
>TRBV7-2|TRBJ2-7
CASTPMRTGEQYF
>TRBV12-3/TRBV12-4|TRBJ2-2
CASSLLAYVTGELFF
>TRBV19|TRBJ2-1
CASSKTPREQFF
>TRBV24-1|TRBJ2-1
CATSDLHDDEQFF
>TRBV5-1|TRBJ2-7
CASSLSSGIAFYEQYF
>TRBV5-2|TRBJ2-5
CARGPGLLCSQYF
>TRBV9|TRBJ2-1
CASSVAPLLAGGPDEQFF
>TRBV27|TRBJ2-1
CASADTDRRAGEQFF